One sample yielded the 26 T cell receptor beta chains listed below, sequenced in a study of shared clonotypes between healthy human individuals. This table comes from immunoSEQ multiplex PCR, and its TCRdb copy is limited to in-frame clones, with some not included. The sample shows 500,000 to 700,000 clones, 90% to 95% of them seen only once. CD8 cells classed as naive were CD45RO-negative and positively selected for CCR7, excluding terminally differentiated effector memory CD45RA+ cells. The source material was naive CD8+ T cells sorted from blood. All receptors come from a woman in her 30s in good health.

The chain is built from TRBV28 and TRBJ1-5; D unclear. The germline CDR1 and CDR2 sequences are MDHEN and SYDVKM. Trimming left V 3 bases short and J 3 bases short, with 12 bases between. CDR3 length: 15 amino acids. The CDR3 region is CASSFPGYFNQPQHF. The CDR3 DNA is TGTGCCAGCAGTTTTCCCGGGTATTTCAATCAGCCCCAGCATTTT.

The chain employs TRBV7-2 and TRBJ2-5; no reliable D call. The CDR3 sequence is 11 residues long. Trimming took 3 bases from V and 4 from J, leaving 3 bases between them. The V gene's germline CDR1 is SGHTA and CDR2 FQGNSA. This CDR3 reads CASSFSETQYF. Written as DNA, the CDR3 is TGTGCCAGCAGCTTTTCAGAGACCCAGTACTTC.

The J gene is TRBJ1-5, the V gene TRBV30, with D hard to call. This CDR3 region has 14 residues. Trimming removed 0 bases at V and 2 bases at J, with 8 bases between. Germline CDR1 GTSNPN, CDR2 SVGIG (reference sequence). The CDR3 region has the DNA TGTGCCTGGAGTGTCGGACCGGGCAATCAGCCCCAGCATTTT. Amino acids: CAWSVGPGNQPQHF.

The chain has TRBV27 and TRBJ2-4, with TRBD2 matching over 12 bases. This CDR3 region has 17 residues. V shed 5 bases and J 2 bases; nucleotides not matched to a gene: 7. Germline CDR1 is MNHEY and CDR2 is SMNVEV (reference sequence). CDR3 in DNA: TGTGCCAGCAGTCCGCTGACTAGCGGGAGTCCCAAAAACATTCAGTACTTC. This codes for CASSPLTSGSPKNIQYF.

V gene TRBV11-2 combines with J gene TRBJ2-7; 8 nucleotides align to TRBD2. Trimming cost V 6 bases and J 2 bases; bases outside gene matches: 3. The length of the CDR3 is 13 residues. CDR1 is SGHAT, CDR2 FQNNGV, per germline. The DNA for the CDR3 is TGTGCCAGCAGGAATAGCGGGACCTACGAGCAGTACTTC. This gives the protein CASRNSGTYEQYF. Based on the CDR3 plus reference TRBV11-2 and TRBJ2-7, the full variable domain is EAGVAQSPRYKIIEKRQSVAFWCNPISGHATLYWYQQILGQGPKLLIQFQNNGVVDDSQLPKDRFSAERLKGVDSTLKIQPAKLEDSAVYLCASRNSGTYEQYFGPGTRLTVT.

The chain combines TRBV7-9 with TRBJ2-7, with D hard to call. Germline CDR1 is SEHNR and CDR2 is FQNEAQ (reference sequence). The CDR3 totals 13 residues. The germline V and J ends were trimmed by 7 bases and 4 bases, with 14 bases remaining between them. This CDR3 reads CASNRVGEYEQYF. In nucleotides, the CDR3 is TGTGCCAGCAATAGGGTGGGTGAGTACGAGCAGTACTTC.

This clone appeared once. V gene TRBV28 combines with J gene TRBJ2-7; TRBD2 matches at 9 bases. Germline assignment: CDR1 MDHEN and CDR2 SYDVKM. After removal of 6 bases from V and 0 bases from J, the junction contained 27 bases not matched to a gene. CDR3 length equals 22 residues. CDR3 nucleotide sequence: TGTGCCAGCAGGAAGGATTTAATAGCGGGAGATGAATTTTTTTTTAGCTCCTACGAGCAGTACTTC. This encodes CASRKDLIAGDEFFFSSYEQYF.

The table lists this clone with a count of one. The chain uses TRBV9 and TRBJ2-7, with TRBD1 matching over 8 bases. Germline V lookup: CDR1 SGDLS, CDR2 YYNGEE. V lost 4 bases, J lost 1 base, and 10 bases stayed unmatched. The CDR3 totals 16 residues. The CDR3 is CASSPRTGPPSYEQYF. In DNA form, the CDR3 reads TGTGCCAGCAGCCCTAGGACAGGGCCCCCGTCCTACGAGCAGTACTTC.

This chain links TRBV27 with TRBJ2-1, with D unclear. This CDR3 is 13 amino acids long. Germline CDR1 is MNHEY and CDR2 is SMNVEV (reference sequence). The germline V and J ends were trimmed by 3 bases and 8 bases, with 11 bases remaining between them. CDR3 DNA sequence: TGTGCCAGCAGTTTCTCCGTTGGGGATGAGCAGTTCTTC. Amino acid sequence: CASSFSVGDEQFF.

Of note for this clone: The sample carries other DNA sequences with the same CDR3. The V gene is TRBV11-1, the J gene TRBJ2-5; D not certain. CDR1 SGHAT and CDR2 FQDESV come from the germline V gene (reference sequence). V lost 9 bases and J 5 bases, leaving 13 bases between the germline ends. The CDR3 totals 12 residues. CDR3 sequence reads: CASSPTGETQYF. The CDR3, as DNA: TGTGCCAGTAGCCCCACTGGGGAGACCCAGTACTTC.

The chain couples TRBV4-1 to TRBJ1-1; perhaps TRBD1 as D (5 bases). CDR1 and CDR2 from the germline V gene are MGHRA and YSYEKL. V was trimmed by 0 bases and J by 5 bases, leaving 19 bases between them. This CDR3 contains 17 residues. CDR3 DNA sequence: TGCGCCAGCAGCCAAGAGCTGTCGGGGCCGCGAAGGACTGAAGCTTTCTTT. This encodes CASSQELSGPRRTEAFF.

The chain couples TRBV11-2 to TRBJ2-3, with 9 positions matching TRBD1. V dropped 5 bases and J dropped 0; count of bases not matched to a gene: 3. The CDR3 covers 15 residues. Germline-derived CDR1 and CDR2 are SGHAT and FQNNGV. CDR3 bases: TGTGCCAGCAGCGACGGACAGGGGAGCACAGATACGCAGTATTTT. Its protein product is CASSDGQGSTDTQYF. The full variable domain, in which reference TRBV11-2 and TRBJ2-3 provide the parts outside the CDR3, is EAGVAQSPRYKIIEKRQSVAFWCNPISGHATLYWYQQILGQGPKLLIQFQNNGVVDDSQLPKDRFSAERLKGVDSTLKIQPAKLEDSAVYLCASSDGQGSTDTQYFGPGTRLTVL.

This chain links TRBV7-9 with TRBJ2-5; tentatively, D is TRBD1 (6 bases). The CDR3 spans 15 residues. Deletions cut 5 bases from V and 8 bases from J, with 21 bases between. CDR1 and CDR2 (germline): SEHNR, FQNEAQ (reference sequence). The CDR3 DNA follows: TGTGCCAGCAGCCCCCGGGACACAAGCTTGAACACCCAGTACTTC. Translating it yields CASSPRDTSLNTQYF.

The CDR3 reads CASSLSPGMRTEAFF. The CDR3 bases are TGCGCCAGCAGCTTGTCCCCAGGAATGCGTACTGAAGCTTTCTTT. J is TRBJ1-1 and V is TRBV5-1; D remains unclear. Trimming cost V 1 base and J 5 bases, with 15 bases left between them. The CDR3 contains 15 residues. CDR1 and CDR2 from the germline V gene are SGHRS and YFSETQ. Together with reference TRBV5-1 and TRBJ1-1, the CDR3 gives the full variable domain: KAGVTQTPRYLIKTRGQQVTLSCSPISGHRSVSWYQQTPGQGLQFLFEYFSETQRNKGNFPGRFSGRQFSNSRSEMNVSTLELGDSALYLCASSLSPGMRTEAFFGQGTRLTVV.

The V gene is TRBV11-2, the J gene TRBJ2-7, with D possibly TRBD2 on 6 matching bases. Trimming cost V 5 bases and J 3 bases, with 17 bases left between them. The CDR3 consists of 15 residues. Germline assignment: CDR1 SGHAT and CDR2 FQNNGV. CDR3 amino acids: CASSPGSGTDYEQYF. In DNA, the CDR3 is TGTGCCAGCAGCCCAGGTAGCGGTACGGACTACGAGCAGTACTTC. Variable domain in full (rest from reference TRBV11-2 and TRBJ2-7): EAGVAQSPRYKIIEKRQSVAFWCNPISGHATLYWYQQILGQGPKLLIQFQNNGVVDDSQLPKDRFSAERLKGVDSTLKIQPAKLEDSAVYLCASSPGSGTDYEQYFGPGTRLTVT.

The CDR3 DNA reads as TGTGCCAGCAGCGTAGACGGCGGGGAGCTGTTTTTT. It is translated as CASSVDGGELFF. This sequence joins TRBV9 and TRBJ2-2; D uncertain. Germline V gene data show CDR1 as SGDLS and CDR2 as YYNGEE. Trimming shortened V by 0 bases and J by 7 bases, and 4 bases separated the two germline ends. CDR3 length equals 12 residues.

The chain couples TRBV4-1 to TRBJ2-7; the match to TRBD2 covers 10 bases. Germline V CDR1 and CDR2: MGHRA, YSYEKL. V was pared by 4 bases and J by 3 bases, with 15 bases of the junction left unmatched. The CDR3 contains 18 residues. CDR3 sequence (DNA): TGCGCCAGCAGCCTATCGCCCTACTCTAGCGGGAGAAGCTACGAGCAGTACTTC. Protein product: CASSLSPYSSGRSYEQYF.

CDR3 DNA: TGTGCCAGCAGTTCCGGACTAGCGGGAGCGGGGGAGCTGTTTTTT. This sequence encodes CASSSGLAGAGELFF. The gene calls are TRBV6-5 and TRBJ2-2; TRBD2 matches 13 bases. The CDR3 contains 15 residues. Trimming cost V 4 bases and J 8 bases; bases outside gene matches: 4. CDR1 MNHEY and CDR2 SVGAGI come from the germline V gene.

This chain uses TRBV27 with TRBJ2-4; either TRBD1 or TRBD2 may supply D (5 bases each). V was clipped by 8 bases and J by 0 bases, with 17 bases between them. Germline V gene data show CDR1 as MNHEY and CDR2 as SMNVEV (reference sequence). The CDR3 covers 16 residues. The chain's CDR3 is CASSGTADLAKNIQYF. The CDR3 coding sequence is TGTGCCAGCTCGGGGACGGCTGATTTAGCCAAAAACATTCAGTACTTC.

CDR3 nucleotides: TGCGCCAGCAGCAGGGGACTAGCGGGAGCGGCTCCCGGGGAGCTGTTTTTT. This codes for CASSRGLAGAAPGELFF. J is TRBJ2-2 and V is TRBV5-1; TRBD2 agrees at 14 bases. Trimming at V came to 4 bases and at J to 6 bases, leaving 8 bases not matched to a gene. The CDR3 has 17 residues. The germline V gene encodes CDR1 SGHRS and CDR2 YFSETQ. Drawing the rest from reference TRBV5-1 and TRBJ2-2, the complete variable domain is KAGVTQTPRYLIKTRGQQVTLSCSPISGHRSVSWYQQTPGQGLQFLFEYFSETQRNKGNFPGRFSGRQFSNSRSEMNVSTLELGDSALYLCASSRGLAGAAPGELFFGEGSRLTVL.

This sequence joins TRBV19 and TRBJ2-1; 7 bases are a match to TRBD2. The CDR3 runs to 17 residues. Germline lookup yields CDR1 LNHDA and CDR2 SQIVND (reference sequence). With V trimmed by 1 base and J by 3 bases, 9 bases remained unmatched. The CDR3 spells CASSIVGGSGIYNEQFF. The DNA for the CDR3 is TGTGCCAGTAGTATAGTAGGAGGGAGCGGGATCTACAATGAGCAGTTCTTC.

V gene TRBV7-2 combines with J gene TRBJ1-3; D is possibly TRBD1 (5 bases). The CDR3 sequence is 13 residues long. The germline CDR1 and CDR2 sequences are SGHTA and FQGNSA. The V gene lost 5 bases and the J gene lost 1 base, with 6 bases spanning the gap. The CDR3 region has the DNA TGTGCCAGCAGCAGACAGTCTGGAAACACCATATATTTT. Translating gives CASSRQSGNTIYF.

The chain links TRBV29-1 to TRBJ2-7; TRBD1 matches at 7 bases. The CDR3 is 12 amino acids. CDR1 SQVTM and CDR2 ANQGSEA come from the germline V gene. V was pared by 7 bases and J by 3 bases, with 6 bases of the junction left unmatched. The CDR3: CSGGNRGYEQYF. In DNA, the CDR3 is TGCAGCGGGGGAAACAGGGGCTACGAGCAGTACTTC.

V is TRBV4-1 and J is TRBJ2-1; 8 bases align to TRBD2. Trimming took 0 bases from V and 4 from J; bases not matched to a gene: 5. This CDR3 has 16 amino acids. Germline CDR1 MGHRA, CDR2 YSYEKL. The CDR3 protein is CASSQEWTSPYNEQFF. The CDR3 DNA is TGCGCCAGCAGCCAAGAATGGACTAGCCCTTACAATGAGCAGTTCTTC.

This clone was seen a single time. V is TRBV27 and J is TRBJ2-2, with D unclear. CDR1 and CDR2 from the germline V gene are MNHEY and SMNVEV (reference sequence). This CDR3 spans 12 amino acids. The germline V and J ends were trimmed by 5 bases and 7 bases, with 8 bases remaining between them. Written as DNA, the CDR3 is TGTGCCAGCAGTCCCCAAGGCGGGGAGCTGTTTTTT. This encodes CASSPQGGELFF.

This clone appeared once. This chain connects TRBV19 to TRBJ2-1; D may be TRBD1 or TRBD2 (5 bases each). CDR1 LNHDA and CDR2 SQIVND come from the germline V gene (reference sequence). V dropped 1 base and J dropped 10 bases, with 20 bases sitting between them. This CDR3 region has 16 residues. CDR3 nucleotides: TGTGCCAGTAGTATAGTGGGGACCCCCGGTGAGGGGGAGCAGTTCTTC. Translating it yields CASSIVGTPGEGEQFF.